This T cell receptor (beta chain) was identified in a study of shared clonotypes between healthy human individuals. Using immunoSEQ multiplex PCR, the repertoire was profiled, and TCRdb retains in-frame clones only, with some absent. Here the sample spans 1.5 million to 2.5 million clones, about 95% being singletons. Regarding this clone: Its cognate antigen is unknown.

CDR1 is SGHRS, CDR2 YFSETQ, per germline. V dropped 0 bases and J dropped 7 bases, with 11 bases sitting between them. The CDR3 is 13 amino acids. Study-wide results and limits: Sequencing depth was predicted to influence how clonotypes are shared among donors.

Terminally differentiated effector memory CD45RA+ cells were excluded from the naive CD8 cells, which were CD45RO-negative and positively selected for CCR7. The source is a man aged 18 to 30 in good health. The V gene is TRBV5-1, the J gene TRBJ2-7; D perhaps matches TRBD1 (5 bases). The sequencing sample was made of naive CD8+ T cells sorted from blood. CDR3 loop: CASSLDRSGEQYF. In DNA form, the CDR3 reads TGCGCCAGCAGCTTGGACAGGTCCGGAGAGCAGTACTTC.